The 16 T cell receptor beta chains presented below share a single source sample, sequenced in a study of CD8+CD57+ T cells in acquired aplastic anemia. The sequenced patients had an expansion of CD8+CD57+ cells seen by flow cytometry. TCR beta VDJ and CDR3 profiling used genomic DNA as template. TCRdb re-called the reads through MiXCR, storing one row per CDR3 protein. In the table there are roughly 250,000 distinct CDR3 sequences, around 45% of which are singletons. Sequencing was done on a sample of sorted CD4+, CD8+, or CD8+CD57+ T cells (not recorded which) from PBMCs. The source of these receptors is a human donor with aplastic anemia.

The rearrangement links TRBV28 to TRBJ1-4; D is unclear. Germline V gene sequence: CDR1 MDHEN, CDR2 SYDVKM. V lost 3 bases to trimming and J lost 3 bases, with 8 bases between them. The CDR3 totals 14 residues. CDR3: CASSLRVSNEKLFF. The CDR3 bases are TGTGCCAGCAGTTTGAGGGTTTCTAATGAAAAACTGTTTTTT.

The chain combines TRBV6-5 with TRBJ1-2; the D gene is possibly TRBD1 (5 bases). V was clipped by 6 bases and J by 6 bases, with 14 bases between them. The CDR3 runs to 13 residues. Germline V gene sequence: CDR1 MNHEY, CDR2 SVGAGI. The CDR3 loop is CASSPSGGDGYTF. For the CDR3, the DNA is TGTGCCAGCAGCCCAAGCGGGGGGGATGGCTACACCTTC.

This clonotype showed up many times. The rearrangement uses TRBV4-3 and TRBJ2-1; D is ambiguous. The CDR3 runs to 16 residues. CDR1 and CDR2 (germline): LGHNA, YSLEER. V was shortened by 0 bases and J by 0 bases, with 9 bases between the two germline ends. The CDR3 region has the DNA TGCGCCAGCAGCCAAGATCGGGTTAGCTCCTACAATGAGCAGTTCTTC. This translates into CASSQDRVSSYNEQFF.

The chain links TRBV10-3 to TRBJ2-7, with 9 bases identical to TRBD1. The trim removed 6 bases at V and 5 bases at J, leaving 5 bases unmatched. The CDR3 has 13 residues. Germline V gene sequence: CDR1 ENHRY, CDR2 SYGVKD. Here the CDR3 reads CAIRNGTGNEQYF. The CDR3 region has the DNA TGTGCCATCAGGAACGGGACAGGGAACGAGCAGTACTTC.

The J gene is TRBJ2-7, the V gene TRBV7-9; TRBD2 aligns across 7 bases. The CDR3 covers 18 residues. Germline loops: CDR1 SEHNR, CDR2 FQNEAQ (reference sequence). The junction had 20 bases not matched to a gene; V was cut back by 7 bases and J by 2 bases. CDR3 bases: TGTGCCAGCATCCCGTGGAGGGGCCTAGCGGAAGACGCCTACGAGCAGTACTTC. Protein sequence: CASIPWRGLAEDAYEQYF.

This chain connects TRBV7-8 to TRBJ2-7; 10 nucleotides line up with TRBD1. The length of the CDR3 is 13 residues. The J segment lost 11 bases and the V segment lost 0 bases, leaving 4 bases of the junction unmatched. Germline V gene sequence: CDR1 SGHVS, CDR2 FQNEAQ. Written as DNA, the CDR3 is TGTGCCAGCAGCTTAGCGGGGACAGGGGTGGAGTACTTC. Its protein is CASSLAGTGVEYF.

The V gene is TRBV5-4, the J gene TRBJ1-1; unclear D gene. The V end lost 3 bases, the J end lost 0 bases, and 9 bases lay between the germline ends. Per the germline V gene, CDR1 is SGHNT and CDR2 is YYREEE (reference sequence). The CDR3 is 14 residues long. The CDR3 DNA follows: TGTGCCAGCAGCTCCGCGTGGGTGAACACTGAAGCTTTCTTT. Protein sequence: CASSSAWVNTEAFF.

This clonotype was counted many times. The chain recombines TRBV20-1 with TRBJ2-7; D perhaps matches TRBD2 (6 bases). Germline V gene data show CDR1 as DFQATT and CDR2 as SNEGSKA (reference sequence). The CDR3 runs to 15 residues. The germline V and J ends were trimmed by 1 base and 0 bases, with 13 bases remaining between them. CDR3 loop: CSARGGLTISYEQYF. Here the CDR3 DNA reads TGCAGTGCTAGAGGGGGACTGACAATCTCCTACGAGCAGTACTTC.

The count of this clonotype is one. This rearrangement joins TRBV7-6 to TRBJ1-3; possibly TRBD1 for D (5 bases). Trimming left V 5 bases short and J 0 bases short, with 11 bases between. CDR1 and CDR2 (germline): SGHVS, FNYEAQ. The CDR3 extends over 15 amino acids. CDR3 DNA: TGTGCCAGCAGCCACCCGACAGTCTCTGGAAACACCATATATTTT. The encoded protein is CASSHPTVSGNTIYF.

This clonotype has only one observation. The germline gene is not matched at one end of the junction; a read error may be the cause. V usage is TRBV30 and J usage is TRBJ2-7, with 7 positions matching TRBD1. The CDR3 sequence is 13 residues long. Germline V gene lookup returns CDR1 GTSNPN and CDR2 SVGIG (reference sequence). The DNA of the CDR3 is TGTGCCTGGAGCGGGACAGTACGATACGAGCAGTGCTTC. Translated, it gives CAWSGTVRYEQCF. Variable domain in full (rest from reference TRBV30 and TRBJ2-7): SQTIHQWPATLVQPVGSPLSLECTVEGTSNPNLYWYRQAAGRGLQLLFYSVGIGQISSEVPQNLSASRPQDRQFILSSKKLLLSDSGFYLCAWSGTVRYEQCFGPGTRLTVT.

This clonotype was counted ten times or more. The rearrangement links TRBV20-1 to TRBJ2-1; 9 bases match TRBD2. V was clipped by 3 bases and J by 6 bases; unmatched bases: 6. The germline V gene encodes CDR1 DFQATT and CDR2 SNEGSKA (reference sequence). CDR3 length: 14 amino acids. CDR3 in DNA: TGCAGTGCTAGTCTGGCGGGAGGGCCCAATGAGCAGTTCTTC. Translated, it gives CSASLAGGPNEQFF.

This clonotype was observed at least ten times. The CDR3 loop is CASNPFRQGAEAFF. The CDR3 coding sequence is TGTGCCAGCAACCCATTCCGACAGGGGGCTGAAGCTTTCTTT. The chain couples TRBV16 to TRBJ1-1, with 9 positions matching TRBD1. The CDR3 totals 14 residues. The V gene end was trimmed by 7 bases and the J gene end by 6 bases; junction bases not matched to a gene: 9. Germline lookup yields CDR1 KGHSY and CDR2 FQNENV.

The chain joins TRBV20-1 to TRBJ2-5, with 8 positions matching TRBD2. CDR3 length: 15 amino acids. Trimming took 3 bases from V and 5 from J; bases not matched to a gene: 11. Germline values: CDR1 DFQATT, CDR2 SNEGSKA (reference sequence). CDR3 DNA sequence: TGCAGTGCTAGGGGCGGGAGGCGGGTTGAGGAGACCCAGTACTTC. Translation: CSARGGRRVEETQYF.

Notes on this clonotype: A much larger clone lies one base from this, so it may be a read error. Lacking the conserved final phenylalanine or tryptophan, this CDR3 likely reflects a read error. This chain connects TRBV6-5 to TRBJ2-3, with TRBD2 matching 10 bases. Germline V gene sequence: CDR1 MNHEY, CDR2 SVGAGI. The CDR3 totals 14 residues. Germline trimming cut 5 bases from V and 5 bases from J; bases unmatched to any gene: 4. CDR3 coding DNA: TGTGCCAGCAGTAGCGGGGGGGCCAAAGATACGCAGTATTCT. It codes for CASSSGGAKDTQYS.

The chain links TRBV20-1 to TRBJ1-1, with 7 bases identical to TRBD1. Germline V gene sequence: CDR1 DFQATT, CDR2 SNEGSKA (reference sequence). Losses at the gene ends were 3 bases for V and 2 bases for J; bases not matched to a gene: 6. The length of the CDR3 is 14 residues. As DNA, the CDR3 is TGCAGTGCTAGCTTCGGGACAGCCAACACTGAAGCTTTCTTT. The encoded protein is CSASFGTANTEAFF.

The DNA for the CDR3 is TGTGCCAGCAGTTCGGCGGGGACCAGGAACGAGCAGTACGTC. Protein product: CASSSAGTRNEQYV. This chain joins TRBV6-2 or TRBV6-3 and TRBJ2-7; tentative D call: TRBD2 (6 bases). Trimming left V 4 bases short and J 5 bases short, with 15 bases between. The CDR3 has 14 amino acids. Germline V CDR1 and CDR2: MNHEY, SVGEGT.